This T cell receptor beta chain derives from a study of cytomegalovirus exposure and HLA in healthy donors. The study's findings and limits: Relative to the roughly 640-donor mean, N-insertions were reportedly fewer in an Asian-associated ancestry cluster in a later analysis.

Looked up from germline, CDR1 is SEHNR and CDR2 is FQNEAQ (reference sequence). The ends lost 7 bases at V and 2 bases at J; junction bases unmatched: 20. The CDR3 has 19 amino acids. The study ran its PCR with 60 Vbeta and 13 Jbeta primers. Sequenced by immunoSEQ multiplex PCR; TCRdb stores in-frame clones only, minus some. The sample has some 51,000 clones, and its top ten clones hold roughly a quarter. Note on this clone: Its specificity is not known.

The sequence came from a man aged 35 to 55 in good health and CMV-seropositive. The chain links TRBV7-9 to TRBJ2-5, with 9 bases identical to TRBD2. Sequenced input: PBMCs. Written as DNA, the CDR3 is TGTGCCAGCAAGGGCCAACCCTTGGATAGCGGGGGAAGACAAGAGACCCAGTACTTC. Its protein product is CASKGQPLDSGGRQETQYF.